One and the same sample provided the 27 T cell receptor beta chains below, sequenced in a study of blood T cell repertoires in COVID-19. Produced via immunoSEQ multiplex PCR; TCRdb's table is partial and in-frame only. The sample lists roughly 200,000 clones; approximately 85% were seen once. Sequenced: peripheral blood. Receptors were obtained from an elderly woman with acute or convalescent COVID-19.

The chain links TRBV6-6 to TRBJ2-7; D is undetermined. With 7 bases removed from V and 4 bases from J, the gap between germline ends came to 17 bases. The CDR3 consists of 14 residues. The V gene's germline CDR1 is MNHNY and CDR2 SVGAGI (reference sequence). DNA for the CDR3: TGTGCCAGCACTCTACTACCACCCCTATACGAGCAGTACTTC. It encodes CASTLLPPLYEQYF.

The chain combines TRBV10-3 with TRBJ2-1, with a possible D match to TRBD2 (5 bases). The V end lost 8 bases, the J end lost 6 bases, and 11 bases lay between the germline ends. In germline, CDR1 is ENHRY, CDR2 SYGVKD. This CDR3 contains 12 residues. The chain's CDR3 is CAIAGGSNEQFF. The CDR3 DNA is TGTGCCATCGCCGGTGGGAGCAATGAGCAGTTCTTC.

DNA of the CDR3: TGCGCCAGCAGCTTGTTTCCCTCGACAGGGGCCTCCAATTCACCCCTCCACTTT. This translates into CASSLFPSTGASNSPLHF. The chain joins TRBV5-1 to TRBJ1-6, with TRBD1 identical over 8 bases. This CDR3 region has 18 residues. The trim removed 1 base at V and 7 bases at J, leaving 13 bases unmatched. The germline V gene has CDR1 SGHRS and CDR2 YFSETQ. Combining the CDR3 with reference TRBV5-1 and TRBJ1-6 gives the whole variable domain KAGVTQTPRYLIKTRGQQVTLSCSPISGHRSVSWYQQTPGQGLQFLFEYFSETQRNKGNFPGRFSGRQFSNSRSEMNVSTLELGDSALYLCASSLFPSTGASNSPLHFGNGTRLTVT.

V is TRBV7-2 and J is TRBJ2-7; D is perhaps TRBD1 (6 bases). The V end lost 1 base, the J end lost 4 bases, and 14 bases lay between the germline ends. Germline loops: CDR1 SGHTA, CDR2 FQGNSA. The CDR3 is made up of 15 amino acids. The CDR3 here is CASSLGAGTIYEQYF. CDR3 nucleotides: TGTGCCAGCAGCTTAGGAGCCGGGACAATTTACGAGCAGTACTTC.

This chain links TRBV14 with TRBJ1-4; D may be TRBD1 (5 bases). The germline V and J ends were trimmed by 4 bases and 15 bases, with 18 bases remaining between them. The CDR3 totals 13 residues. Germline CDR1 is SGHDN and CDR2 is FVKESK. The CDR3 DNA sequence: TGTGCCAGCAGCCGTGCCGGGACTGAAAAGTTGTTTTTT. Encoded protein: CASSRAGTEKLFF.

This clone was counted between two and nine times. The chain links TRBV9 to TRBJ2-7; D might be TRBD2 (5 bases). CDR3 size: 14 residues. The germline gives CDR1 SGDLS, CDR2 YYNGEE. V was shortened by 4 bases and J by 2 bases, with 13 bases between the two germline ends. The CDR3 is CASSPLVGAYEQYF. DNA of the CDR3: TGTGCCAGCAGCCCCTTAGTCGGGGCCTACGAGCAGTACTTC.

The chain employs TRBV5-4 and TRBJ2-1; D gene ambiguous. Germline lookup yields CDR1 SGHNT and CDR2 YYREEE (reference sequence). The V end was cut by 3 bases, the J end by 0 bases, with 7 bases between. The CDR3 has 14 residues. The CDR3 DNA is TGTGCCAGCAGCTACTTTGGCTCCTACAATGAGCAGTTCTTC. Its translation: CASSYFGSYNEQFF.

CDR3 residues: CAISDSGTGVGYTF. The DNA of the CDR3 is TGTGCCATCAGTGACTCCGGGACAGGGGTTGGCTACACCTTC. The chain joins TRBV10-3 to TRBJ1-2, with 10 bases lining up with TRBD1. Germline CDR1 ENHRY, CDR2 SYGVKD. Trimming at V came to 3 bases and at J to 7 bases, leaving 5 bases not matched to a gene. The CDR3 has 14 amino acids.

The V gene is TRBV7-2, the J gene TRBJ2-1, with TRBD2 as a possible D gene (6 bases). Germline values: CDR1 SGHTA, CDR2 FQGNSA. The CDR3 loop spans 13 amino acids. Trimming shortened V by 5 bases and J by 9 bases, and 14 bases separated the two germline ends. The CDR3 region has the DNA TGTGCCAGCAGCGGGGGGTGGGGTGCTGAGCAGTTCTTC. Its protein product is CASSGGWGAEQFF.

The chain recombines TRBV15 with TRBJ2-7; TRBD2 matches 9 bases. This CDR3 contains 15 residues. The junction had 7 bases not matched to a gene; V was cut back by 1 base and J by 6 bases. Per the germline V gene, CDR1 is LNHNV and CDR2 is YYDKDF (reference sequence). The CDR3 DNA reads TGTGCCACCAGCAGAGGGTCGGGGACTAGCTCCGAGCAGTACTTC. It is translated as CATSRGSGTSSEQYF.

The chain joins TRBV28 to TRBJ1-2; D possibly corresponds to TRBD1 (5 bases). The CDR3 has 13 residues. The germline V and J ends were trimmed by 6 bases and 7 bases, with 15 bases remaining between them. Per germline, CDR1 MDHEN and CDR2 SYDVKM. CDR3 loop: CASRRGGGTGYTF. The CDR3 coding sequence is TGTGCCAGCAGACGGGGCGGGGGGACTGGCTACACCTTC.

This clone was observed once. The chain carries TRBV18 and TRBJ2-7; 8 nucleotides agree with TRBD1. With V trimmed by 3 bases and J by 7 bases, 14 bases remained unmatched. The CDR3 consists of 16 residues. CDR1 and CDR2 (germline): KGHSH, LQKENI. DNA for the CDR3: TGTGCCAGCTCACCCTACGGCGCCCAGGGGGCGCGGGAGCAGTACTTC. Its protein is CASSPYGAQGAREQYF.

The DNA of the CDR3 is TGTGCCAGCAGCCAAGATTGGCTGGACACCGGGGAGCTGTTTTTT. The encoded protein is CASSQDWLDTGELFF. The gene calls are TRBV3-1 (or the pseudogene TRBV3-2) and TRBJ2-2; D uncertain. Looked up from germline, CDR1 is LGHDT and CDR2 is YNNKEL (reference sequence). The CDR3 sequence is 15 residues long. Trimming shortened V by 0 bases and J by 3 bases, and 8 bases separated the two germline ends.

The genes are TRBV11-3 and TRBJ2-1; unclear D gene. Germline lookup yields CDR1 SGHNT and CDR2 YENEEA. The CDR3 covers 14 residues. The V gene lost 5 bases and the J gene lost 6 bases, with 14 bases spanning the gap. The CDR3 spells CASSNYGYGNEQFF. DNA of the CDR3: TGTGCCAGCAGCAATTACGGGTACGGCAATGAGCAGTTCTTC.

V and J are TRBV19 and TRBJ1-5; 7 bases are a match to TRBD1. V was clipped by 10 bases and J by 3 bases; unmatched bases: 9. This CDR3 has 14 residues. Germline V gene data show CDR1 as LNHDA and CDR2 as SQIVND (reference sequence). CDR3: CATTEGQSNQPQHF. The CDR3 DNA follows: TGTGCCACCACTGAGGGACAGTCCAATCAGCCCCAGCATTTT.

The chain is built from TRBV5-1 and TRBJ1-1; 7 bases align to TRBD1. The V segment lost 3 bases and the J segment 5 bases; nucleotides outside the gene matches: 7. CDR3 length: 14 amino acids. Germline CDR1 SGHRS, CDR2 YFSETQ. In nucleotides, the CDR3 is TGCGCCAGCAGCTCGTCGACAGGGCTGACTGAAGCTTTCTTT. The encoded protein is CASSSSTGLTEAFF. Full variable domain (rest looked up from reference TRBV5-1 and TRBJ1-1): KAGVTQTPRYLIKTRGQQVTLSCSPISGHRSVSWYQQTPGQGLQFLFEYFSETQRNKGNFPGRFSGRQFSNSRSEMNVSTLELGDSALYLCASSSSTGLTEAFFGQGTRLTVV.

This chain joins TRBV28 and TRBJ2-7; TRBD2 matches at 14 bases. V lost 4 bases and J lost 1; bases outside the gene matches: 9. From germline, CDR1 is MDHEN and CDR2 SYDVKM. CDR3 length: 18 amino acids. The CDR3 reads CASSSPGLAGVTSYEQYF. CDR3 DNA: TGTGCCAGCAGTTCCCCGGGACTAGCGGGAGTTACATCCTACGAGCAGTACTTC.

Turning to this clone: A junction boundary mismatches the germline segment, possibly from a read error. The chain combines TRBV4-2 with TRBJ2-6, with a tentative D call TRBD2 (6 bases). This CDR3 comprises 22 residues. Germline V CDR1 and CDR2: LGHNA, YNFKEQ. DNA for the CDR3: TGTGCCAGCACCCAAGAGCGAGGGTCTCCGGGACTCCCATCCTCTGGGGCCAACGTCCTGACTTTC. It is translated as CASTQERGSPGLPSSGANVLTF.

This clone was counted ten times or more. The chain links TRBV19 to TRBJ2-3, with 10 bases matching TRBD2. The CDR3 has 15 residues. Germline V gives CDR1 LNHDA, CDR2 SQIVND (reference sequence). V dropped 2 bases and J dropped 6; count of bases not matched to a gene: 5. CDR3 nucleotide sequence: TGTGCCAGTAGTATAACTAGCGGGAAGGGGGATACGCAGTATTTT. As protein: CASSITSGKGDTQYF.

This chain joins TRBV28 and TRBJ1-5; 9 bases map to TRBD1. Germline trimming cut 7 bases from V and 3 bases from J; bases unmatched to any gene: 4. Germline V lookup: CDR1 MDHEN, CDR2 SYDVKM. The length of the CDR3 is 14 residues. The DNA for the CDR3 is TGTGCCAGCACCTGGACAGGGGCCAATCAGCCCCAGCATTTT. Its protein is CASTWTGANQPQHF.

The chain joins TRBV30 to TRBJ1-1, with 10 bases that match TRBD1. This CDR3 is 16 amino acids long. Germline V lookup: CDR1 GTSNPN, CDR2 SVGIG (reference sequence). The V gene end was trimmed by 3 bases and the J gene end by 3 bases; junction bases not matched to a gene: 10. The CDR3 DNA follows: TGTGCCTGGAGCGCAAGGAGAGGGACAGGGGACACTGAAGCTTTCTTT. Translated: CAWSARRGTGDTEAFF.

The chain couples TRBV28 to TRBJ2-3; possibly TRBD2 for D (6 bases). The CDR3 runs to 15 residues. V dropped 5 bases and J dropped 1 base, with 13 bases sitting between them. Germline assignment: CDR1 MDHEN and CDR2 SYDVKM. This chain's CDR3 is CASSTWASGTDTQYF. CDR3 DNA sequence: TGTGCCAGCAGTACCTGGGCTAGCGGCACAGATACGCAGTATTTT.

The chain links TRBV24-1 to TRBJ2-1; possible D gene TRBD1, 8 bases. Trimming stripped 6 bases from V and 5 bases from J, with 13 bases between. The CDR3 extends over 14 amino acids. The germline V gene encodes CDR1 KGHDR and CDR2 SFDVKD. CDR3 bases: TGTGCCACCAGTAATACAGGGGGGGACAATGAGCAGTTCTTC. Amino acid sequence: CATSNTGGDNEQFF.

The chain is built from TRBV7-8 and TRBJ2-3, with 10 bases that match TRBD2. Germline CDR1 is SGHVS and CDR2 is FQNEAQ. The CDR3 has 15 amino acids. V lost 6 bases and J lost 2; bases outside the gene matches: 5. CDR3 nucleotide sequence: TGTGCCAGCAGTCGGACTAGCGGCGTCACAGATACGCAGTATTTT. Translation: CASSRTSGVTDTQYF.

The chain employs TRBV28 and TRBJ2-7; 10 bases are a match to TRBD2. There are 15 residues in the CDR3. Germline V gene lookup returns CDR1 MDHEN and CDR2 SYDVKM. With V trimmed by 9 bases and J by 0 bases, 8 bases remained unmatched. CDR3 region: CASSLAGGSSYEQYF. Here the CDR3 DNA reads TGTGCCAGTTCATTAGCGGGAGGAAGCTCCTACGAGCAGTACTTC.

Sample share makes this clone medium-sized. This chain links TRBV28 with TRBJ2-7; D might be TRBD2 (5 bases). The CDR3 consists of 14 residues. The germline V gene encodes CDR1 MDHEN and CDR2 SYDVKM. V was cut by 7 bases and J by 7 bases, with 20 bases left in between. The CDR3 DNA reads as TGTGCCAGCATGCTACCAAATTTCGGGGAAGAGCAGTACTTC. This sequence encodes CASMLPNFGEEQYF.

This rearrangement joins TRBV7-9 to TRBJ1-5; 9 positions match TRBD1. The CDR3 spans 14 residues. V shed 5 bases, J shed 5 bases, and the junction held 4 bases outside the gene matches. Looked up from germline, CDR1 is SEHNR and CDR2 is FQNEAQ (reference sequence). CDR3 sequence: CASSRGQGYQPQHF. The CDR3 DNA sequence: TGTGCCAGCAGCCGCGGACAGGGGTATCAGCCCCAGCATTTT.